This TCR beta chain was captured by sequencing in a study of beta chain features in type 1 diabetes. A CD45RO/CCR7/CD25/CD127/CD95/CD27 panel sorted naive, central memory, regulatory and stem cell-like memory CD4+ cells. Study-level results: At VDJ recombination sites, type 1 diabetes patients had fewer insertions and more deleted nucleotides. Shortening of TCRB CDR3s, moderate but significant, appeared in all four CD4+ subsets of Type 1 diabetes patients.

This clone was recorded a few times. The antigen remains unidentified. Of the isolated RNA, all was reverse transcribed, and so the sequenced material was expressed TCRB transcripts. Assay used: immunoSEQ multiplex PCR; TCRdb lists only in-frame clones, some missing. Seen here are about 260,000 clones, roughly 25% observed once, and the top ten hold 0.012%. This clonotype was obtained from a woman in her twenties or thirties with type 1 diabetes. Sequencing input: naive CD4+ T cells from blood.

CDR3 nucleotides: TGCAGCACCTCCTGGAAGGGGGCGTCTATGGATGGCTACACCTTC. This gives the protein CSTSWKGASMDGYTF. The rearrangement joins TRBV29-1 to TRBJ1-2; 7 nucleotides match TRBD1. This CDR3 spans 15 amino acids. Germline CDR1 reads SQVTM; CDR2 reads ANQGSEA. The V gene end was trimmed by 8 bases and the J gene end by 6 bases; junction bases not matched to a gene: 18.